The rows below give T cell receptor beta chains drawn from one sample of a study of CD8+ T cells in alopecia areata. Some clones are missing from TCRdb's copy, which holds only in-frame ones; the method was immunoSEQ multiplex PCR. The sample includes roughly 200,000 clones, roughly 63% of them seen just once. Here the sequenced sample was CD4+ T cells sorted from blood, taken at week 0. These receptors all stem from a human donor with alopecia areata. Each CDR3 is given with its conserved first and last residue. Clone size, where shown, is once, few, many, or a class for clones that have expanded.

>TRBV6-6|TRBJ2-7|.
CASRIRGTGNYEQYF
>TRBV21-1|TRBJ1-1|.
CASSKGAGTEAFF
>TRBV7-6|TRBJ1-1|.
CASSFGTGANTEAFF
>TRBV29-1|TRBJ1-2|few
CSVEGRPSWDGYTF
>TRBV6-6|TRBJ2-7|.
CASSSTGVPSYEQYF
>TRBV29-1|TRBJ2-7|.
CSVEQGEQYF
>TRBV9|TRBJ2-7|once
CASSPSGQGYEQYF
>TRBV5-1|TRBJ2-2|.
CASSLELATGELFF
>TRBV13|TRBJ1-4|.
CASSLKTTNEKLFF
>TRBV4-1|TRBJ2-1|.
CASSRSDGTSDEQFF
>TRBV5-1|TRBJ1-6|.
CASSFQGTDSPLHF
>TRBV4-3|TRBJ2-5|.
CASSDSRGPGETQYF
>TRBV4-3|TRBJ2-5|.
CASSPEPSVQETQYF
>TRBV7-3|TRBJ2-1|few
CASSRGLGVNEQFF
>TRBV29-1|TRBJ2-1|.
CSADGRGYEQFF
>TRBV6-1|TRBJ1-1|few
CASSLRDLANTEAFF
>TRBV7-8|TRBJ2-1|.
CASSPNTGGTYNEQFF
>TRBV7-2|TRBJ2-7|.
CASSLAGARYEQYF
>TRBV29-1|TRBJ2-1|.
CSSSLGGEQFF
>TRBV6-1|TRBJ2-1|few
CASSASGRGYNEQFF
>TRBV9|TRBJ2-3|once
CASSVGLVDTQYF
>TRBV30|TRBJ2-2|.
CAWSPVGANTGELFF
>TRBV25-1|TRBJ1-1|.
CASSPQTDKNTEAFF
>TRBV30|TRBJ2-7|.
CAWSKGSPYEQYF
>TRBV7-2|TRBJ2-3|.
CASSKRDPTDTQYF
>TRBV20-1|TRBJ2-5|few
CSVRQETQYF
>TRBV29-1|TRBJ1-1|few
CSVVGITEAFF
>TRBV9|TRBJ1-1|.
CASSVDRNTEAFF
>TRBV6-1|TRBJ2-3|.
CASSVDLTSVGQYF